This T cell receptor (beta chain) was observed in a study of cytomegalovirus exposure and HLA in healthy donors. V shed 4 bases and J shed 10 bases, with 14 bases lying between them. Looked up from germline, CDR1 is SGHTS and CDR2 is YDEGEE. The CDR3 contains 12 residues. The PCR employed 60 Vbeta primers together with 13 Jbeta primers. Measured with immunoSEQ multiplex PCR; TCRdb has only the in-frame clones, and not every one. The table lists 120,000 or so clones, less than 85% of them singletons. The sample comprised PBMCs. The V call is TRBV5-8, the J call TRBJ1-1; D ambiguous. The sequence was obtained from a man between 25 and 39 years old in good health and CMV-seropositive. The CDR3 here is CASSPPFAGAFF. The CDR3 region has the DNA TGTGCCAGCAGCCCCCCCTTCGCCGGAGCTTTCTTT.